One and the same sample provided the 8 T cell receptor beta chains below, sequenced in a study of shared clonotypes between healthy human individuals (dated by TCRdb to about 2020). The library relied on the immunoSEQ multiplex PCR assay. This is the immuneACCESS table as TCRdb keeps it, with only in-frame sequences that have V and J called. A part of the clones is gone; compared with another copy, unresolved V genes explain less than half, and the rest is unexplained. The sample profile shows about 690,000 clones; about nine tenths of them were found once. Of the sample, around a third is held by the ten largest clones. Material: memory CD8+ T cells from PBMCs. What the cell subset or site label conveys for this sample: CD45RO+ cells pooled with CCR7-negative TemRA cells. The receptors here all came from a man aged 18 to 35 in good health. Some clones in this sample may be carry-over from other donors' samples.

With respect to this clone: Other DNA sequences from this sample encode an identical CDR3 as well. The CDR3 sequence: CASSFTGSSYEQYF. The CDR3 DNA reads TGTGCCAGCAGTTTCACGGGGAGCTCCTACGAGCAGTACTTC. The V call is TRBV27, the J call TRBJ2-7; a weak D match, TRBD2 (5 bases). The CDR3 loop spans 14 amino acids. Germline values: CDR1 MNHEY, CDR2 SMNVEV (reference sequence). With 3 bases removed from V and 0 bases from J, the gap between germline ends came to 9 bases.

The CDR3 DNA follows: TGCGCCAGCAGCCAAGATAGAGGGACTAGCTTCAACAATGAGCAGTTCTTC. Its translation is CASSQDRGTSFNNEQFF. The chain is built from TRBV4-3 and TRBJ2-1; TRBD2 matches at 9 bases. CDR3 size: 17 residues. Germline loops: CDR1 LGHNA, CDR2 YSLEER. V dropped 0 bases and J dropped 5; count of bases not matched to a gene: 8.

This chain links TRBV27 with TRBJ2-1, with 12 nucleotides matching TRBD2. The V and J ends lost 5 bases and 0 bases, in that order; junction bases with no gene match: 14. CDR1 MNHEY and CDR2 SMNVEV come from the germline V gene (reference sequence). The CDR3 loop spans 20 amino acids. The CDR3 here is CASSLQTETSGRFSYNEQFF. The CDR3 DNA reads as TGTGCCAGCAGTCTACAGACCGAGACTAGCGGGAGATTCTCCTACAATGAGCAGTTCTTC.

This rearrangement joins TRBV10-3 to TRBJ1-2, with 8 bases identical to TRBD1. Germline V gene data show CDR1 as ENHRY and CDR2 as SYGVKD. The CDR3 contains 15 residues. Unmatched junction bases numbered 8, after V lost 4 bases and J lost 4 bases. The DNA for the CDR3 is TGTGCCATCAGTGGTGGCGGACAGGGCGGCTATGGCTACACCTTC. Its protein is CAISGGGQGGYGYTF.

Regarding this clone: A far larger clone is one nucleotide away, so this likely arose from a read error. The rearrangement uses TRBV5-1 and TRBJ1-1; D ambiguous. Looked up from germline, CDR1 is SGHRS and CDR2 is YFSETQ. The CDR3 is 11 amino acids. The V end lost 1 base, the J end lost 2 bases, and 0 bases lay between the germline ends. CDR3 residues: CASSLNTEAFF. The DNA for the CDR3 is TGCGCCAGCAGCTTGAACACTGAAGCTTTCTTT.

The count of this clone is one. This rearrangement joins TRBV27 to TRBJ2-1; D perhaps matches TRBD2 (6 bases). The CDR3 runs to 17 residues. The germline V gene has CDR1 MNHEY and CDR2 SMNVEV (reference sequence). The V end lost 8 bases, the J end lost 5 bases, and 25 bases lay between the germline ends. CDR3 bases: TGTGCCAGCCGTTCGGGGCGGGATTACAAAACGGACAATGAGCAGTTCTTC. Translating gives CASRSGRDYKTDNEQFF.

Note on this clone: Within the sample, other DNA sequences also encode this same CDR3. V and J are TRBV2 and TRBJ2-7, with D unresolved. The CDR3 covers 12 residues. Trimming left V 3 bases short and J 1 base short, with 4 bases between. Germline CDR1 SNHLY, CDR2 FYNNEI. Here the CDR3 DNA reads TGTGCCAGCAGTGAGGGATCCTACGAGCAGTACTTC. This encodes CASSEGSYEQYF.

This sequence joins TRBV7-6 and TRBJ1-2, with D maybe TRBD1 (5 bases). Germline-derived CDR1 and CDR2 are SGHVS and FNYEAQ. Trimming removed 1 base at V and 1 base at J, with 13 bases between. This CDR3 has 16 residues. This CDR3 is CASSLETAGGNYGYTF. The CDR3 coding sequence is TGTGCCAGCAGCTTAGAGACCGCTGGGGGTAACTATGGCTACACCTTC.